This T cell receptor (beta chain) was profiled in a study of response to subunit inactivated influenza vaccine. The CDR3 is 13 amino acids. Germline V gene sequence: CDR1 ENHRY, CDR2 SYGVKD. The V and J ends lost 3 bases and 5 bases respectively, with 10 bases between them. Via MiXCR, TCRdb re-called the RT-PCR reads, giving one row per CDR3 protein. Found here are approximately 490,000 distinct CDR3 sequences, 6.5% to 8% of them singletons; the top ten hold around 12%. This specimen was PBMCs from blood, taken around 25 months after vaccination. The TCR originated in a man aged 45-69 years who received an inactivated influenza vaccine. The chain joins TRBV10-3 to TRBJ1-2; a weak D match, TRBD1 (5 bases). CDR3 DNA sequence: TGTGCCATCAGTGAAGGCAGGGCTTATGGCTACACCTTC. Translation: CAISEGRAYGYTF.